These T cell receptor beta chains were read from a single sample in a study of cytomegalovirus exposure and HLA in healthy donors. The data were produced by immunoSEQ multiplex PCR, yet TCRdb's version contains in-frame clones alone and is incomplete. The data show fewer than 200,000 clones, roughly 76% seen once. The specimen was PBMCs. Receptors were obtained from a woman between 45 and 60 years old in good health and CMV-seronegative. The CDR3 runs from the conserved cysteine through the conserved F or W.

J gene	V gene	CDR3 protein
TRBJ2-2	TRBV7-2	CASSPIGGLPGELFF
TRBJ1-6	TRBV6-1	CASSEGTIHNSPLHF
TRBJ2-1	TRBV7-2	CASSSPGSYNEQFF
TRBJ1-6	TRBV6-5	CARRMVRGYSPLHF
TRBJ2-1	TRBV5-4	CASSLDSGRANEQFF
TRBJ1-2	TRBV6-5	CASSARGYYGYTF
TRBJ2-1	TRBV9	CASSARSDWNEQFF
TRBJ2-5	TRBV7-2	CASSLGGGGETQYF
TRBJ2-7	TRBV28	CASRLAGDHEQYF
TRBJ1-6	TRBV7-2	CASSLRRDSPLHF
TRBJ2-2	TRBV9	CASSGSLVIGELFF
TRBJ2-1	TRBV4-2	CASSQGGYEQFF
TRBJ2-5	TRBV19	CASSANKGGTGETQYF
TRBJ1-5	TRBV4-3	CASSQTGRANQPQHF
TRBJ2-7	TRBV28	CASTFGLAASEQYF
TRBJ2-7	TRBV27	CASSFQTAREQYF
TRBJ1-1	TRBV28	CASSPPDRQREAFF
TRBJ2-1	TRBV5-4	CASSLAGAGGWNNEQFF
TRBJ2-1	TRBV19	CASRKLASGDEQFF
TRBJ2-5	TRBV7-2	CASSPETGSQETQYF
TRBJ1-2	TRBV9	CASSAGQGMGGYTF